This paragraph reports one T cell receptor (beta chain). The antigen is undetermined. TCRdb's table, derived via immunoSEQ multiplex PCR, lists solely in-frame clones and lacks some. The data contain roughly 160,000 clones, 88% of them seen just once; the ten biggest clones take up around 5.9%. This CDR3 is built from 17 residues. Germline V CDR1 and CDR2: SGDLS, YYNGEE. Between the trimmed V and J ends, which lost 3 bases and 2 bases, there was a span of 15 bases. This specimen belongs to a study of T cell responses to AZD1222 COVID-19 vaccine. Study-wide points: Spike-specific TCR breadth and depth grew following two AZD1222 doses.

The sequence was collected from an adult in good health. The chain joins TRBV9 to TRBJ2-6, with D maybe TRBD1 (5 bases). Sequencing was performed on peripheral blood, taken on day 0 of AZD1222 vaccination. In DNA, the CDR3 is TGTGCCAGCAGCGGGGGCCGATCGGGTGCTGGGGCCAACGTCCTGACTTTC. This codes for CASSGGRSGAGANVLTF.